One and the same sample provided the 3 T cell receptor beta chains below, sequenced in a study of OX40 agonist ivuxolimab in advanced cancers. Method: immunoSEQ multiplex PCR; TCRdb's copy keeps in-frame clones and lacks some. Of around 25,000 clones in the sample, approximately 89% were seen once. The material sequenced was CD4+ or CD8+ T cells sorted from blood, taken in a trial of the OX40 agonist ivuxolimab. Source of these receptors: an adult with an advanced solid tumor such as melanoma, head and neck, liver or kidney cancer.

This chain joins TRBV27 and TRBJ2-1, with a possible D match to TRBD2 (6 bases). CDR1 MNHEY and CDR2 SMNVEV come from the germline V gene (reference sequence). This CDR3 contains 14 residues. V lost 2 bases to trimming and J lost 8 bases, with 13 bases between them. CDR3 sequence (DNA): TGTGCCAGCAGTTTACTGGGAGGAGGAGATGAGCAGTTCTTC. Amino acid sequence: CASSLLGGGDEQFF.

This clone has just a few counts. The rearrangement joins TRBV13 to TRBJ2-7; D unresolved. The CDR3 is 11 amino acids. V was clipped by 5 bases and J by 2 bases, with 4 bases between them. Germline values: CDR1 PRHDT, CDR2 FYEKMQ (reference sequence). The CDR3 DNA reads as TGTGCCAGCAGCCTCACCTACGAGCAGTACTTC. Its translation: CASSLTYEQYF.

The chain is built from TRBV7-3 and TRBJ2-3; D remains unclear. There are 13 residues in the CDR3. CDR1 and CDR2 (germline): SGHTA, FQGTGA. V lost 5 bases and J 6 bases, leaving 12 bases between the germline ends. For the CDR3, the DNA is TGTGCCAGCAGCCGACAATCTCGGGATACGCAGTATTTT. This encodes CASSRQSRDTQYF.